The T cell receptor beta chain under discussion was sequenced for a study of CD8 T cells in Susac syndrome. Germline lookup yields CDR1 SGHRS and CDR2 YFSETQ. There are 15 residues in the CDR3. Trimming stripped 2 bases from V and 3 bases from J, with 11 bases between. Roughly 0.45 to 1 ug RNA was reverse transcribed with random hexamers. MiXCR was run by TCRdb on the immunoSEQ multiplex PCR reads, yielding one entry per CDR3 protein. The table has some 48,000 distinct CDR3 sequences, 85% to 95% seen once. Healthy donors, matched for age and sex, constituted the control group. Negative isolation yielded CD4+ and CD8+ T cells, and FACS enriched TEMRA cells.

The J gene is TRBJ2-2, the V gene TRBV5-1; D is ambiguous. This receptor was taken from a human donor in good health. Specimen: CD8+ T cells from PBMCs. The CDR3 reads CASSFAVTDTGELFF. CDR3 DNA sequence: TGCGCCAGCAGCTTCGCGGTAACGGACACCGGGGAGCTGTTTTTT. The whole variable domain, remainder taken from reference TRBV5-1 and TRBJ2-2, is KAGVTQTPRYLIKTRGQQVTLSCSPISGHRSVSWYQQTPGQGLQFLFEYFSETQRNKGNFPGRFSGRQFSNSRSEMNVSTLELGDSALYLCASSFAVTDTGELFFGEGSRLTVL.